This T cell receptor (beta chain) was recovered during a study of T cell responses to AZD1222 COVID-19 vaccine. Study observations and caveats: Donors, mostly white British, included more females; clonal diversity was possibly underestimated. Receipt of two AZD1222 doses was followed by a rise in Spike-specific TCR breadth and depth. Among vaccine-associated CD4 TCRs, coverage spanned spike, with dominance at 160-218 and 743-854.

A word on this clone: The antigen is not known.

The method was immunoSEQ multiplex PCR; TCRdb's version includes in-frame clones alone and lacks a portion of them. This sample has 90,000 to 110,000 clones; around 90% occur once, and the top ten carry around a tenth. V lost 4 bases to trimming and J lost 6 bases, with 8 bases between them. CDR3 length: 12 residues. Germline V CDR1 and CDR2: SGHNT, YYREEE (reference sequence). The sample was peripheral blood, taken on day 0 of AZD1222 vaccination. The chain uses TRBV5-4 and TRBJ2-1; D perhaps matches TRBD2 (6 bases). This TCR was sampled from an adult in good health. The CDR3 loop is CASSRDFNEQFF. The CDR3 DNA is TGTGCCAGCAGCCGGGACTTCAATGAGCAGTTCTTC.